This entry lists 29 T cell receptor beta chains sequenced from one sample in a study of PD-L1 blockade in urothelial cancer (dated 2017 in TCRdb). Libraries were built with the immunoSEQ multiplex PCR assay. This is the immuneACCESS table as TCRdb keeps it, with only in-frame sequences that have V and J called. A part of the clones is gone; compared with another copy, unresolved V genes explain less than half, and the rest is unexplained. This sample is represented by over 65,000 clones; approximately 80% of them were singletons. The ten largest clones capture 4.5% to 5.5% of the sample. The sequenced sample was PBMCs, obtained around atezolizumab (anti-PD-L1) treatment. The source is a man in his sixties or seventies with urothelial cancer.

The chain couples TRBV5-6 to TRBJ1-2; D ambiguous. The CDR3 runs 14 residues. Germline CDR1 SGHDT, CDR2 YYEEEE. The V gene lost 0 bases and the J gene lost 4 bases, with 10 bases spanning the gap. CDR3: CASSLVEKIYGYTF. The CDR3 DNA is TGTGCCAGCAGCTTGGTAGAAAAGATCTATGGCTACACCTTC.

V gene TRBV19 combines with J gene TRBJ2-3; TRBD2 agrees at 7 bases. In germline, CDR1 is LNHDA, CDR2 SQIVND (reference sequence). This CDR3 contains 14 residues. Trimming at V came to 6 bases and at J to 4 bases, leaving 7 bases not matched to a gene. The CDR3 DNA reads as TGTGCCAGTAGACCGGGACTACGGGCAGATACGCAGTATTTT. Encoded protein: CASRPGLRADTQYF.

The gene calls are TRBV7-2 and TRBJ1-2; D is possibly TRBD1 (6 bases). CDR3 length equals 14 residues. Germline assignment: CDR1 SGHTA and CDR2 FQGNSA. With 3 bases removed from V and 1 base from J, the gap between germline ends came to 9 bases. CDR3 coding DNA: TGTGCCAGCAGCTTTGACAGGATTAACTATGGCTACACCTTC. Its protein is CASSFDRINYGYTF.

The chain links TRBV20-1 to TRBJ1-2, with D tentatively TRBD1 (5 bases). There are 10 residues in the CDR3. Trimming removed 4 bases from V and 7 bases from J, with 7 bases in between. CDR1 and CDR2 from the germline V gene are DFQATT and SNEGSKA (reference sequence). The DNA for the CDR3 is TGCAGTGCTAACAGGCTTGGCTACACCTTC. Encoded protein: CSANRLGYTF.

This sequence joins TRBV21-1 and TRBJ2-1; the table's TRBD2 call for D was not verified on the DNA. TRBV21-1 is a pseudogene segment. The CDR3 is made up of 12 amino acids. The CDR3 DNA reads TGTGCCAGCAGCAACTCGTACAATGAGCAGTTCTTC. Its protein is CASSNSYNEQFF.

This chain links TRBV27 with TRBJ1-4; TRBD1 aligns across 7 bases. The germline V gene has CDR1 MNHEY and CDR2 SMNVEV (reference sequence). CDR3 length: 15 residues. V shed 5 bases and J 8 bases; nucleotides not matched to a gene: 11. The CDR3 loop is CASSKVTGIGEKLFF. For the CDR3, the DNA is TGTGCCAGCAGTAAAGTGACAGGGATTGGCGAAAAACTGTTTTTT.

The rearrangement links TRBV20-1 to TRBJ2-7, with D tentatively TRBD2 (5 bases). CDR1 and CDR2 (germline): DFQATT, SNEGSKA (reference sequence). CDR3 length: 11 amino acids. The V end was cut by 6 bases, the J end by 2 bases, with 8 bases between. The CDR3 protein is CSASGAYEQYF. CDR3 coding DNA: TGCAGTGCCAGCGGAGCCTACGAGCAGTACTTC.

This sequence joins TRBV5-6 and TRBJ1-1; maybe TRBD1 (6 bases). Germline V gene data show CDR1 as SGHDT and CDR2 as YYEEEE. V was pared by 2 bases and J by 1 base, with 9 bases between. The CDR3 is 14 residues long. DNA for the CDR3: TGTGCCAGCAGCTTCCGGACAGCGAACACTGAAGCTTTCTTT. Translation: CASSFRTANTEAFF.

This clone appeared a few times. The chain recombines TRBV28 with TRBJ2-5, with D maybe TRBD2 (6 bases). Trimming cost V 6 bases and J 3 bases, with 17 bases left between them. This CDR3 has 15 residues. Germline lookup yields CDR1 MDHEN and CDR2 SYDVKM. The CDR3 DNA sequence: TGTGCCAGCAGCCGCCTGACTAGACTAGAAGAGACCCAGTACTTC. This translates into CASSRLTRLEETQYF.

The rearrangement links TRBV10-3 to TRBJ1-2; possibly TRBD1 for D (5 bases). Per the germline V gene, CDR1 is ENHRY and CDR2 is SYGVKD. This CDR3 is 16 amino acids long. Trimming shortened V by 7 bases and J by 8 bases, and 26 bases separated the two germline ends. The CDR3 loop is CAITEIGGGDYVGYTF. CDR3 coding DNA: TGTGCCATCACCGAGATCGGGGGTGGTGACTATGTGGGCTACACCTTC.

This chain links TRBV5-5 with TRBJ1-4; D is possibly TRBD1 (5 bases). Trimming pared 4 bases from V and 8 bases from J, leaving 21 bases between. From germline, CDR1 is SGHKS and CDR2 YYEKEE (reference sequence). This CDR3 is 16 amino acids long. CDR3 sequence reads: CASSLGQGPGWEKLFF. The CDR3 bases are TGTGCCAGCAGCCTAGGACAAGGCCCAGGTTGGGAAAAACTGTTTTTT.

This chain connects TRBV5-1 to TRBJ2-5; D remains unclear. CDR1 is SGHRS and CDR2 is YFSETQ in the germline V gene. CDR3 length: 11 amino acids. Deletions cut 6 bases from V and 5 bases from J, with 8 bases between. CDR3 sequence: CASMVEETQYF. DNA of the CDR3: TGCGCCAGCATGGTTGAGGAGACCCAGTACTTC.

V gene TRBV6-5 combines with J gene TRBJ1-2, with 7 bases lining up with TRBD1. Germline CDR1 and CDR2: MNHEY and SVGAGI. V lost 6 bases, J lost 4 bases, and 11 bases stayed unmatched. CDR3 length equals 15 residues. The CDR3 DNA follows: TGTGCCAGCAGGACAGGGCCGGGGGAAGTCTATGGCTACACCTTC. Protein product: CASRTGPGEVYGYTF.

In DNA form, the CDR3 reads TGTGCCAGTAGTATAGACCTAGCGGGAGGCCCAGATACGCAGTATTTT. Amino acids: CASSIDLAGGPDTQYF. The chain uses TRBV19 and TRBJ2-3; 11 bases map to TRBD2. The germline CDR1 and CDR2 sequences are LNHDA and SQIVND (reference sequence). The CDR3 length is 16 residues. The V segment lost 0 bases and the J segment 4 bases; nucleotides outside the gene matches: 3.

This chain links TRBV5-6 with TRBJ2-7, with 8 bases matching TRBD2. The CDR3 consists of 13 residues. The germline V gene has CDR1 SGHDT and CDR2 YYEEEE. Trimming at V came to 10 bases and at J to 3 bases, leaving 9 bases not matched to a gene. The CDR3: CAAGLAGNYEQYF. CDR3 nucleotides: TGTGCCGCCGGGCTAGCGGGCAACTACGAGCAGTACTTC. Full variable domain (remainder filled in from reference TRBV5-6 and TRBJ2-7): DAGVTQSPTHLIKTRGQQVTLRCSPKSGHDTVSWYQQALGQGPQFIFQYYEEEERQRGNFPDRFSGHQFPNYSSELNVNALLLGDSALYLCAAGLAGNYEQYFGPGTRLTVT.

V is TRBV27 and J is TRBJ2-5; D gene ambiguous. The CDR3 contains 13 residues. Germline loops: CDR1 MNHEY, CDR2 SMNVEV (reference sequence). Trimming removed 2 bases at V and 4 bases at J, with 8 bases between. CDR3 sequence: CASSLLGRETQYF. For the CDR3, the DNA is TGTGCCAGCAGTTTACTCGGTCGAGAGACCCAGTACTTC.

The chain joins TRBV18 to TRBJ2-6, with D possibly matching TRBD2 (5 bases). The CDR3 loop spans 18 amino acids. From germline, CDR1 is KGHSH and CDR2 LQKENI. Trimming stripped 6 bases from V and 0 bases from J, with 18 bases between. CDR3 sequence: CASSPTQTGSSGANVLTF. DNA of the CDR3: TGTGCCAGCTCTCCCACTCAGACGGGGAGCTCTGGGGCCAACGTCCTGACTTTC.

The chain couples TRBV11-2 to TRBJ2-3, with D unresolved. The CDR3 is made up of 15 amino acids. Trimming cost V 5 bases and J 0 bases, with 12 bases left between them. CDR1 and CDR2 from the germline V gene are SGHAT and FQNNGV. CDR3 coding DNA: TGTGCCAGCAGCCTGCGGTCTGGGAGCACAGATACGCAGTATTTT. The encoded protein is CASSLRSGSTDTQYF.

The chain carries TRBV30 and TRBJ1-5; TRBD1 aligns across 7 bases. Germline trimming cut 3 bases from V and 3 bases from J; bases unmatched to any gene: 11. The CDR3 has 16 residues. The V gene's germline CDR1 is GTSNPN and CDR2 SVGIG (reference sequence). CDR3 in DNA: TGTGCCTGGAGAGTAGGGACAGCTCTTTCCAATCAGCCCCAGCATTTT. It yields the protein CAWRVGTALSNQPQHF.

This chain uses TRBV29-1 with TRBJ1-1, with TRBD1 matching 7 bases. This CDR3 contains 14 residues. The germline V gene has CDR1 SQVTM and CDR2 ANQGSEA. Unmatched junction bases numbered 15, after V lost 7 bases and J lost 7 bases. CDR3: CSATGSGSGGEAFF. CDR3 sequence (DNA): TGCAGCGCCACCGGATCGGGTTCAGGGGGTGAAGCTTTCTTT.

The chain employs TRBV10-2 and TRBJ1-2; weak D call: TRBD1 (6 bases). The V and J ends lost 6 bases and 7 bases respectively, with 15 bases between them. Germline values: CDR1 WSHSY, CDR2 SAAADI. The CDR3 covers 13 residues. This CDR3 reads CASSLRQVSGYTF. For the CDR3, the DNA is TGCGCCAGCAGCCTTCGACAGGTCTCTGGCTACACCTTC.

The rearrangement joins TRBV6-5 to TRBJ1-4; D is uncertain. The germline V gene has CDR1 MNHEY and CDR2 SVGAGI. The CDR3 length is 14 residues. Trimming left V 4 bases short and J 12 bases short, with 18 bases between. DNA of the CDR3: TGTGCCAGCAGTTTGATGCGGGATAGGGCGGAACTGTTTTTT. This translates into CASSLMRDRAELFF.

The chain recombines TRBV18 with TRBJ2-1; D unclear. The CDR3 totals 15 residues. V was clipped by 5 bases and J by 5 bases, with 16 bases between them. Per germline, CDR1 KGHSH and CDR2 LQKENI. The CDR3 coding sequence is TGTGCCAGCTCAAATCTCCCTCCAAGCGACAATGAGCAGTTCTTC. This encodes CASSNLPPSDNEQFF.

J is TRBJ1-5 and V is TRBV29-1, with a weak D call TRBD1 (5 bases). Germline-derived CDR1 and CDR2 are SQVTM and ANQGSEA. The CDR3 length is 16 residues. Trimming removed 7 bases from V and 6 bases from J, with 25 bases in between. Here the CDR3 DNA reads TGCAGCGCCTCTCTGGGGGAGTGGACTACTTTTCAGCCCCAGCATTTT. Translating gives CSASLGEWTTFQPQHF.

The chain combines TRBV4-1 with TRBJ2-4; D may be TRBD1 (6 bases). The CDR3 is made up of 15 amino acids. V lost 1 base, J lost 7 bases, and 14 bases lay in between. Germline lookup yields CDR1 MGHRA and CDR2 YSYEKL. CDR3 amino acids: CASSQVLMRGNIQYF. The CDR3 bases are TGCGCCAGCAGCCAAGTATTGATGAGGGGGAACATTCAGTACTTC.

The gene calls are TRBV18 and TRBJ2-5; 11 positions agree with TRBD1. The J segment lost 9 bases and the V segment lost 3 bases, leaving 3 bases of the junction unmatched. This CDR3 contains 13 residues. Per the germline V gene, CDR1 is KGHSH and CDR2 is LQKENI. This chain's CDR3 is CASSPGTGGSQYF. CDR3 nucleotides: TGTGCCAGCTCACCGGGGACAGGGGGATCCCAGTACTTC. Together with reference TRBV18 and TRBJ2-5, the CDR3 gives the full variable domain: NAGVMQNPRHLVRRRGQEARLRCSPMKGHSHVYWYRQLPEEGLKFMVYLQKENIIDESGMPKERFSAEFPKEGPSILRIQQVVRGDSAAYFCASSPGTGGSQYFGPGTRLLVL.

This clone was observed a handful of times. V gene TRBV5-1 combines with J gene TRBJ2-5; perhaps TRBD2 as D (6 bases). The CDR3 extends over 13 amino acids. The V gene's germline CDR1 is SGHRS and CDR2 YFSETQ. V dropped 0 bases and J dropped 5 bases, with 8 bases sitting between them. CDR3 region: CASSLGGVETQYF. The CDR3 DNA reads TGCGCCAGCAGCTTGGGGGGGGTGGAGACCCAGTACTTC.

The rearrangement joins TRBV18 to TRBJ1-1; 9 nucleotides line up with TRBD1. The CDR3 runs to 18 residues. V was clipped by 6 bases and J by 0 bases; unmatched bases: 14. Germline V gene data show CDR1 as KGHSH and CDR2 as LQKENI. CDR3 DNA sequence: TGTGCCAGCTCGTATTATACAGGGGGCGGTGGCTTGAACACTGAAGCTTTCTTT. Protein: CASSYYTGGGGLNTEAFF.

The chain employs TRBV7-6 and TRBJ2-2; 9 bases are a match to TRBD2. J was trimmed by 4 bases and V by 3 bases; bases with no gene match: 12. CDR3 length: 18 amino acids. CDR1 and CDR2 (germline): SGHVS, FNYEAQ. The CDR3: CASSLRREGHFLTGELFF. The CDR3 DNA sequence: TGTGCCAGCAGCTTGAGGCGGGAGGGCCATTTTCTCACCGGGGAGCTGTTTTTT.